The 32 T cell receptor beta chains listed next were all sequenced from one sample in a study of blood T cell repertoires in COVID-19. Here immunoSEQ multiplex PCR was the method, and the copy in TCRdb shows in-frame clones only, minus some. The repertoire has around 130,000 clones, approximately 88% of them found once; the top ten carry 2% to 2.5%. Sequenced: peripheral blood. All receptors come from a man between 70 and 80 years old with active COVID-19.

V and J are TRBV28 and TRBJ2-6; D is uncertain. The germline V gene encodes CDR1 MDHEN and CDR2 SYDVKM. This CDR3 spans 15 amino acids. Trimming shortened V by 6 bases and J by 0 bases, and 9 bases separated the two germline ends. CDR3 sequence (DNA): TGTGCCAGCAGGCAAACTCGCTCTGGGGCCAACGTCCTGACTTTC. Translation: CASRQTRSGANVLTF.

The chain employs TRBV7-3 and TRBJ2-3; perhaps TRBD2 as D (6 bases). V lost 6 bases and J lost 2, with 15 bases in between. The CDR3 spans 15 residues. Germline lookup yields CDR1 SGHTA and CDR2 FQGTGA. The CDR3 sequence is CASSFGTGYTDTQYF. The CDR3 region has the DNA TGTGCCAGCAGTTTCGGGACTGGTTACACAGATACGCAGTATTTT.

This sequence joins TRBV11-3 and TRBJ2-3; the match to TRBD2 covers 11 bases. The CDR3 contains 17 residues. Unmatched junction bases numbered 9, after V lost 5 bases and J lost 2 bases. Germline-derived CDR1 and CDR2 are SGHNT and YENEEA. CDR3: CASSQGLAEGATDTQYF. The DNA for the CDR3 is TGTGCCAGCAGCCAGGGACTAGCGGAGGGGGCCACAGATACGCAGTATTTT.

The rearrangement links TRBV7-3 to TRBJ2-3; 11 bases agree with TRBD2. V lost 4 bases and J lost 0; bases outside the gene matches: 3. The CDR3 consists of 16 residues. CDR1 is SGHTA and CDR2 is FQGTGA in the germline V gene. CDR3 sequence: CASSSGLAVSTDTQYF. For the CDR3, the DNA is TGTGCCAGCAGCTCGGGACTAGCGGTTAGCACAGATACGCAGTATTTT.

The rearrangement uses TRBV3-1 (or the pseudogene TRBV3-2) and TRBJ2-2; TRBD2 matches at 9 bases. This CDR3 has 17 amino acids. V gave up 6 bases and J gave up 10 bases; unmatched junction bases: 18. Germline assignment: CDR1 LGHDT and CDR2 YNNKEL (reference sequence). CDR3 sequence: CASSPPPGAGGLLELFF. DNA for the CDR3: TGTGCCAGCAGTCCTCCCCCTGGGGCGGGAGGGCTTTTGGAGCTGTTTTTT.

The rearrangement uses TRBV27 and TRBJ1-5, with D hard to call. Germline V gene sequence: CDR1 MNHEY, CDR2 SMNVEV (reference sequence). CDR3 length: 13 amino acids. Trimming cost V 6 bases and J 4 bases, with 10 bases left between them. The CDR3 here is CASRVSGNQPQHF. In nucleotides, the CDR3 is TGTGCCAGCAGAGTAAGCGGGAATCAGCCCCAGCATTTT.

The chain joins TRBV21-1 to TRBJ1-5. TRBV21-1 is tagged as a pseudogene. The CDR3 loop spans 15 amino acids. The CDR3 bases are TGTGCCAGCAGCTCCGGGACTCTTCGCAATCAGCCCCAGCATTTT. Translating gives CASSSGTLRNQPQHF.

The gene calls are TRBV21-1 and TRBJ1-1; the tabulated D call, TRBD1, remains unverified against the DNA. TRBV21-1 represents a pseudogene. This CDR3 is built from 15 residues. The CDR3 bases are TGTGCCAGCAGCAAAGGGGGCAGGGCGGACACTGAAGCTTTCTTT. Its translation is CASSKGGRADTEAFF.

About this clone: Other DNA sequences in this specimen translate into the identical CDR3. J is TRBJ2-7 and V is TRBV7-9, with 7 bases lining up with TRBD2. Germline trimming cut 6 bases from V and 1 base from J; bases unmatched to any gene: 9. Germline V CDR1 and CDR2: SEHNR, FQNEAQ (reference sequence). The CDR3 extends over 15 amino acids. The CDR3 DNA sequence: TGTGCCAGCAGTCTATCTAGCGGTCTTTCCTACGAGCAGTACTTC. Translated, it gives CASSLSSGLSYEQYF. The full variable domain, its missing parts supplied by reference TRBV7-9 and TRBJ2-7, is DTGVSQNPRHKITKRGQNVTFRCDPISEHNRLYWYRQTLGQGPEFLTYFQNEAQLEKSRLLSDRFSAERPKGSFSTLEIQRTEQGDSAMYLCASSLSSGLSYEQYFGPGTRLTVT.

The CDR3 loop is CASAGLTGEQYF. CDR3 in DNA: TGTGCCAGCGCGGGTCTTACTGGCGAGCAGTACTTC. The genes are TRBV28 and TRBJ2-7; tentatively, D is TRBD2 (5 bases). V was cut by 8 bases and J by 6 bases, with 14 bases left in between. The germline V gene encodes CDR1 MDHEN and CDR2 SYDVKM. This CDR3 spans 12 amino acids.

The chain joins TRBV6-5 to TRBJ2-6, with 7 nucleotides matching TRBD1. This CDR3 has 15 amino acids. Germline-derived CDR1 and CDR2 are MNHEY and SVGAGI. Trimming took 5 bases from V and 2 from J; bases not matched to a gene: 3. The CDR3 DNA sequence: TGTGCCAGCAGTCCAGACAGGGCTGGGGCCAACGTCCTGACTTTC. Amino acids: CASSPDRAGANVLTF.

This rearrangement joins TRBV7-9 to TRBJ2-7; D perhaps matches TRBD2 (5 bases). V lost 7 bases and J 2 bases, leaving 15 bases between the germline ends. CDR1 is SEHNR, CDR2 FQNEAQ, per germline (reference sequence). This CDR3 has 14 residues. The CDR3 here is CASTSGRVTYEQYF. For the CDR3, the DNA is TGTGCCAGCACCTCTGGGAGAGTCACCTACGAGCAGTACTTC.

V is TRBV7-2 and J is TRBJ2-3; 12 bases fit TRBD2. This CDR3 is 18 amino acids long. The trim removed 4 bases at V and 6 bases at J, leaving 14 bases unmatched. The germline V gene has CDR1 SGHTA and CDR2 FQGNSA. The CDR3 reads CASSSPLLAGGRGDTQYF. For the CDR3, the DNA is TGTGCCAGCAGCTCCCCCCTACTAGCGGGAGGCCGGGGGGATACGCAGTATTTT.

The gene calls are TRBV4-1 and TRBJ1-4; possibly TRBD1 for D (5 bases). The germline gives CDR1 MGHRA, CDR2 YSYEKL. This CDR3 contains 16 residues. V gave up 1 base and J gave up 7 bases, with 16 bases separating them. The CDR3 region is CASSQGSGGEREKLFF. CDR3 nucleotide sequence: TGCGCCAGCAGCCAAGGTAGCGGAGGGGAACGTGAAAAACTGTTTTTT.

In DNA, the CDR3 is TGTGCCAGCAGCGAACGGACTAGCGAAAGCACAGATACGCAGTATTTT. Its translation is CASSERTSESTDTQYF. The V and J genes are TRBV9 and TRBJ2-3; 9 positions agree with TRBD2. This CDR3 region has 16 residues. V trimming: 3 bases; J trimming: 0 bases; junction bases outside the gene matches: 5. In germline, CDR1 is SGDLS, CDR2 YYNGEE.

This chain connects TRBV9 to TRBJ1-1; perhaps TRBD1 as D (5 bases). Germline CDR1 is SGDLS and CDR2 is YYNGEE. V was clipped by 0 bases and J by 1 base, with 16 bases between them. This CDR3 is 17 amino acids long. In DNA form, the CDR3 reads TGTGCCAGCAGCGTAGGAATCCAGGGTACGGGGAACACTGAAGCTTTCTTT. Its translation: CASSVGIQGTGNTEAFF.

The rearrangement joins TRBV7-9 to TRBJ2-1, with 8 bases lining up with TRBD2. Trimming removed 1 base from V and 8 bases from J; junction bases left unmatched: 4. In germline, CDR1 is SEHNR, CDR2 FQNEAQ (reference sequence). The CDR3 covers 14 residues. The CDR3 region is CASSLEGLGDEQFF. CDR3 coding DNA: TGTGCCAGCAGCTTAGAGGGACTAGGCGATGAGCAGTTCTTC.

This clone has only one observation. The chain links TRBV4-3 to TRBJ2-3; D is uncertain. The CDR3 spans 11 residues. The ends were cut back, 6 bases at V and 2 bases at J, with 3 bases in the middle. CDR1 LGHNA and CDR2 YSLEER come from the germline V gene. The CDR3 DNA is TGCGCCAGCAGACACACAGATACGCAGTATTTT. This sequence encodes CASRHTDTQYF.

The J gene is TRBJ2-5, the V gene TRBV18; 11 bases are shared with TRBD2. Germline CDR1 reads KGHSH; CDR2 reads LQKENI. The J segment lost 5 bases and the V segment lost 6 bases, leaving 14 bases of the junction unmatched. This CDR3 region has 17 residues. Written as DNA, the CDR3 is TGTGCCAGCTCCCGACCGGGACTAGCGGACCGTGGGGAGACCCAGTACTTC. Its translation is CASSRPGLADRGETQYF.

The chain couples TRBV18 to TRBJ1-4; TRBD1 is a possible D gene (5 bases). The CDR3 runs to 14 residues. CDR1 is KGHSH, CDR2 LQKENI, per germline. V was cut by 6 bases and J by 3 bases, with 11 bases left in between. CDR3 sequence: CASSLTAANEKLFF. The CDR3 DNA reads TGTGCCAGCTCTTTGACAGCAGCTAATGAAAAACTGTTTTTT.

V usage is TRBV6-5 and J usage is TRBJ1-2; D possibly corresponds to TRBD1 (6 bases). The CDR3 is 14 residues long. The germline V and J ends were trimmed by 7 bases and 2 bases, with 14 bases remaining between them. Looked up from germline, CDR1 is MNHEY and CDR2 is SVGAGI. The CDR3 coding sequence is TGTGCCAGCACAAGCCTCCAGGGGAACTATGGCTACACCTTC. This translates into CASTSLQGNYGYTF.

The chain recombines TRBV12-3 or TRBV12-4 with TRBJ1-1; the D is unclear. The CDR3 has 13 amino acids. The V gene lost 3 bases and the J gene lost 1 base, with 6 bases spanning the gap. CDR3 protein: CASSLAQNTEAFF. DNA of the CDR3: TGTGCCAGCAGTTTGGCCCAGAACACTGAAGCTTTCTTT.

The chain combines TRBV18 with TRBJ2-5; TRBD2 might be the D (7 bases). CDR1 KGHSH and CDR2 LQKENI come from the germline V gene. The CDR3 has 13 amino acids. Trimming removed 4 bases from V and 5 bases from J, with 11 bases in between. CDR3 sequence: CASSLRGGETQYF. The DNA of the CDR3 is TGTGCCAGCTCACTCAGGGGAGGGGAGACCCAGTACTTC.

V is TRBV6-6 and J is TRBJ2-3, with D possibly being TRBD1 (6 bases). CDR3 size: 15 residues. Germline CDR1 reads MNHNY; CDR2 reads SVGAGI (reference sequence). The V end was cut by 3 bases, the J end by 1 base, with 11 bases between. Written as DNA, the CDR3 is TGTGCCAGCAGTTATCCCCGACAGGGCACAGATACGCAGTATTTT. The encoded protein is CASSYPRQGTDTQYF.

V and J are TRBV6-1 and TRBJ2-3; tentative D call: TRBD1 (5 bases). Germline values: CDR1 MNHNS, CDR2 SASEGT. V lost 2 bases and J 1 base, leaving 16 bases between the germline ends. This CDR3 comprises 17 residues. The CDR3 reads CASSETGRGRGTDTQYF. Written as DNA, the CDR3 is TGTGCCAGCAGTGAAACGGGTAGGGGTCGGGGCACAGATACGCAGTATTTT.

V and J are TRBV10-2 and TRBJ1-3; TRBD1 aligns across 7 bases. With 8 bases clipped from V and 4 bases from J, the junction kept 5 bases outside the gene matches. The germline CDR1 and CDR2 sequences are WSHSY and SAAADI. The CDR3 runs to 13 residues. In DNA form, the CDR3 reads TGCGCCAGCCTCACAGGGGAGGGAAACACCATATATTTT. Protein: CASLTGEGNTIYF.

This chain connects TRBV6-6 to TRBJ2-7; TRBD1 agrees at 7 bases. The CDR3 contains 14 residues. Germline V CDR1 and CDR2: MNHNY, SVGAGI (reference sequence). J gave up 2 bases and V 2 bases, and 3 bases lay outside the gene matches. CDR3 protein: CASSYLQGTYEQYF. In nucleotides, the CDR3 is TGTGCCAGCAGTTACCTACAGGGGACCTACGAGCAGTACTTC.

The gene calls are TRBV7-2 and TRBJ1-1; D possibly corresponds to TRBD1 (6 bases). Per germline, CDR1 SGHTA and CDR2 FQGNSA. Trimming shortened V by 2 bases and J by 2 bases, and 15 bases separated the two germline ends. The CDR3 is made up of 16 amino acids. CDR3 residues: CASSLRGGPANTEAFF. CDR3 sequence (DNA): TGTGCCAGCAGCTTACGGGGGGGGCCGGCAAACACTGAAGCTTTCTTT.

The chain couples TRBV4-1 to TRBJ2-2; 8 bases are shared with TRBD1. With 6 bases clipped from V and 3 bases from J, the junction kept 9 bases outside the gene matches. Per the germline V gene, CDR1 is MGHRA and CDR2 is YSYEKL. The CDR3 totals 16 residues. The CDR3 region has the DNA TGCGCCAGCAGTCTCCGACAGGGGACGGACACCGGGGAGCTGTTTTTT. The encoded protein is CASSLRQGTDTGELFF.

V usage is TRBV9 and J usage is TRBJ1-4, with D perhaps TRBD1 (6 bases). CDR3 length: 15 residues. Germline CDR1 reads SGDLS; CDR2 reads YYNGEE. Trimming took off 6 bases at V and 0 bases at J, with 12 bases between the two ends. The CDR3 loop is CASNTGQPTNEKLFF. In DNA form, the CDR3 reads TGTGCCAGCAATACCGGACAGCCAACTAATGAAAAACTGTTTTTT.

The rearrangement joins TRBV19 to TRBJ1-1, with 7 bases identical to TRBD1. CDR1 is LNHDA and CDR2 is SQIVND in the germline V gene (reference sequence). The CDR3 totals 14 residues. With 6 bases clipped from V and 0 bases from J, the junction kept 4 bases outside the gene matches. The CDR3 sequence: CASRDRRMNTEAFF. CDR3 nucleotides: TGTGCCAGTAGGGACAGGCGAATGAACACTGAAGCTTTCTTT.

This clone has just one count. The chain is built from TRBV6-5 and TRBJ1-1; weak D call: TRBD1 (5 bases). V lost 8 bases and J 1 base, leaving 14 bases between the germline ends. Germline V gene data show CDR1 as MNHEY and CDR2 as SVGAGI. CDR3 length: 14 amino acids. The DNA of the CDR3 is TGTGCCAGCGCAAGGGGAGGAAGGAACACTGAAGCTTTCTTT. This translates into CASARGGRNTEAFF.